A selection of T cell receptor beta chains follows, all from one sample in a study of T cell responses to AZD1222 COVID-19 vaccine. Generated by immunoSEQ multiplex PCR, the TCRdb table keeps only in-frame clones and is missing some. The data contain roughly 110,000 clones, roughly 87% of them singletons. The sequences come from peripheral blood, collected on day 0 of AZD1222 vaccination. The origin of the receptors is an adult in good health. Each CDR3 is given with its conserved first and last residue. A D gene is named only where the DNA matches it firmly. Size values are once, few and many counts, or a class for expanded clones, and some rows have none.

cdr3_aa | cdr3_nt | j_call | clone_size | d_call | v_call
CASSQTPGQETQYF | TGTGCCAGCAGCCAAACCCCCGGCCAAGAGACCCAGTACTTC | TRBJ2-5 | NA | NA | TRBV16
CASSYRAGYQPQHF | TGTGCCAGCAGTTACAGGGCAGGGTATCAGCCCCAGCATTTT | TRBJ1-5 | NA | NA | TRBV6-2/TRBV6-3
CASIGDDRDGYTF | TGTGCCAGCATTGGGGACGATCGAGATGGCTACACCTTC | TRBJ1-2 | NA | NA | TRBV12-3/TRBV12-4
CASSPEKVASNEQFF | TGTGCCAGCTCACCAGAGAAAGTAGCCTCCAATGAGCAGTTCTTC | TRBJ2-1 | NA | NA | TRBV18
CASSESGGAVTDTQYF | TGTGCCAGCAGTGAAAGTGGGGGGGCGGTGACAGATACGCAGTATTTT | TRBJ2-3 | NA | NA | TRBV25-1
CAWRARGELFF | TGTGCCTGGAGGGCGCGGGGTGAACTTTTTTTT | TRBJ1-4 | NA | NA | TRBV30
CASSPMGVEKLFF | TGTGCCAGCAGCCCGATGGGGGTCGAAAAACTGTTTTTT | TRBJ1-4 | few | NA | TRBV3-1/TRBV3-2
CASSPRLEGGSAQFF | TGTGCCAGCAGCCCGAGACTAGAGGGGGGATCGGCGCAGTTCTTC | TRBJ2-1 | NA | NA | TRBV9
CASSLPLMNTEAFF | TGTGCCAGCAGTTTACCATTGATGAACACTGAAGCTTTCTTT | TRBJ1-1 | NA | NA | TRBV5-6
CASSQEGLWNTGELFF | TGCGCCAGCAGCCAAGAGGGACTGTGGAACACCGGGGAGCTGTTTTTT | TRBJ2-2 | NA | NA | TRBV4-1
CASSPKASGNEQFF | TGTGCCAGCTCACCAAAAGCTAGCGGCAATGAGCAGTTCTTC | TRBJ2-1 | NA | TRBD2 | TRBV18
CASTAGTYNEQFF | TGCGCCAGCACTGCGGGGACCTACAATGAGCAGTTCTTC | TRBJ2-1 | NA | NA | TRBV5-1
CAISEYEGSSNEKLFF | TGTGCCATCAGTGAGTACGAAGGCAGCAGTAATGAAAAACTGTTTTTT | TRBJ1-4 | once | NA | TRBV10-3
CASSEGTGGNQPQHF | TGCGCCAGCAGCGAGGGGACAGGGGGGAATCAGCCCCAGCATTTT | TRBJ1-5 | NA | TRBD1 | TRBV5-1
CASGPPQYF | TGTGCCAGCGGCCCCCCGCAGTATTTT | TRBJ2-3 | NA | NA | TRBV27
CASSLGQGNEQYF | TGTGCCAGCAGCTTAGGGCAGGGTAACGAGCAGTACTTC | TRBJ2-7 | few | NA | TRBV7-9